Listed below are T cell receptor beta chains from one sample, sequenced in a study of immune cell composition in non-small cell lung cancer. Clones were sequenced by immunoSEQ multiplex PCR, and TCRdb holds only the in-frame ones, with some missing. In the table there are 3,000 to 4,500 clones, 65% to 80% of which are singletons. The sequencing sample was made of non-adjacent lung tissue. Receptors originate from a human donor with non-small cell lung cancer. The conserved cysteine and the conserved F or W are not part of the CDR3 here. Not all rows give a size; the values are once, few, many and, for expanded clones, a class.

J gene: TRBJ1-1; V gene: TRBV12-5; clone size: NA; CDR3 protein: ASGQIPGERTEAF
J gene: TRBJ1-1; V gene: TRBV5-1; clone size: NA; CDR3 protein: ASSLGAMNTEAF
J gene: TRBJ2-1; V gene: TRBV7-6; clone size: large; CDR3 protein: ASSFQGNYNEQF
J gene: TRBJ2-7; V gene: TRBV7-9; clone size: few; CDR3 protein: ASSLLQGGRY
J gene: TRBJ2-7; V gene: TRBV30; clone size: once; CDR3 protein: AWSKGLAGDEQY
J gene: TRBJ2-1; V gene: TRBV19; clone size: NA; CDR3 protein: ASSLRGSSYNEQF
J gene: TRBJ2-6; V gene: TRBV7-9; clone size: once; CDR3 protein: ASSPGGGANVLT
J gene: TRBJ2-1; V gene: TRBV4-1; clone size: NA; CDR3 protein: ASSQNRGEQF
J gene: TRBJ1-1; V gene: TRBV7-2; clone size: few; CDR3 protein: ASSQRTGGEAF
J gene: TRBJ2-7; V gene: TRBV7-8; clone size: NA; CDR3 protein: ASSLVRAVISYEQY
J gene: TRBJ2-7; V gene: TRBV27; clone size: few; CDR3 protein: ASSRQGPTYEQY
J gene: TRBJ1-1; V gene: TRBV7-9; clone size: few; CDR3 protein: ASSPKGRENTEAF
J gene: TRBJ2-1; V gene: TRBV5-4; clone size: NA; CDR3 protein: ASSLEPSNDEQF
J gene: TRBJ2-4; V gene: TRBV2; clone size: once; CDR3 protein: ASSYTNTFGLAGGGLAKNIQY
J gene: TRBJ2-3; V gene: TRBV19; clone size: NA; CDR3 protein: ASSIGVAGGQDTQY
J gene: TRBJ2-7; V gene: TRBV30; clone size: NA; CDR3 protein: AWSEDLRDRVGRGRSSYEQY
J gene: TRBJ1-1; V gene: TRBV28; clone size: NA; CDR3 protein: ASRIDSQPEAF
J gene: TRBJ1-6; V gene: TRBV5-1; clone size: NA; CDR3 protein: ASSPQISYNSPLH
J gene: TRBJ1-2; V gene: TRBV28; clone size: NA; CDR3 protein: ASRRDRVWYYGYT
J gene: TRBJ2-3; V gene: TRBV5-5; clone size: NA; CDR3 protein: ASSLMGATDTQY
J gene: TRBJ1-1; V gene: TRBV6-6; clone size: NA; CDR3 protein: ASKGKKTGMNTEAF
J gene: TRBJ2-3; V gene: TRBV28; clone size: NA; CDR3 protein: ASSPAGTGVTDTQY
J gene: TRBJ2-6; V gene: TRBV2; clone size: NA; CDR3 protein: ASSHPGLGASGANVLT
J gene: TRBJ2-3; V gene: TRBV29-1; clone size: NA; CDR3 protein: SVGTGKSTDTQY
J gene: TRBJ2-7; V gene: TRBV28; clone size: few; CDR3 protein: ASSFGQGLTYEQY
J gene: TRBJ1-1; V gene: TRBV19; clone size: NA; CDR3 protein: ASTFGQGYTEAF
J gene: TRBJ2-3; V gene: TRBV7-2; clone size: NA; CDR3 protein: ASSSRRPIAQY
J gene: TRBJ1-2; V gene: TRBV30; clone size: NA; CDR3 protein: AWSVIADLGHDNYGYT
J gene: TRBJ2-7; V gene: TRBV14; clone size: NA; CDR3 protein: ASSQGEGESYEQY
J gene: TRBJ1-2; V gene: TRBV5-4; clone size: few; CDR3 protein: ASSLPGQQEGYT
J gene: TRBJ1-5; V gene: TRBV4-2; clone size: NA; CDR3 protein: ASSPGTGGQPQH
J gene: TRBJ1-4; V gene: TRBV18; clone size: NA; CDR3 protein: ASSHDRAGKLF
J gene: TRBJ2-5; V gene: TRBV27; clone size: few; CDR3 protein: ASSPRSRGLAGNQETQY
J gene: TRBJ2-7; V gene: TRBV5-1; clone size: NA; CDR3 protein: ASSLALAGVYEQY
J gene: TRBJ1-1; V gene: TRBV19; clone size: NA; CDR3 protein: ASTRGRGNTEAF
J gene: TRBJ2-7; V gene: TRBV7-2; clone size: NA; CDR3 protein: ASSLVPGGLYEQY
J gene: TRBJ2-7; V gene: TRBV18; clone size: NA; CDR3 protein: ASSSSRDNEQY
J gene: TRBJ2-1; V gene: TRBV5-5; clone size: few; CDR3 protein: ASSLYNRAPGLNEQF
J gene: TRBJ2-5; V gene: TRBV11-2; clone size: once; CDR3 protein: ASSLDPTGWSAETQY
J gene: TRBJ1-2; V gene: TRBV19; clone size: few; CDR3 protein: ASSIDRSTGRNYGYT
J gene: TRBJ2-3; V gene: TRBV5-1; clone size: NA; CDR3 protein: ASSLQQLNTDTQY
J gene: TRBJ2-2; V gene: TRBV5-1; clone size: NA; CDR3 protein: ASSDGLAGGHWELF
J gene: TRBJ2-1; V gene: TRBV28; clone size: NA; CDR3 protein: ASSLAGRNEQF
J gene: TRBJ2-2; V gene: TRBV2; clone size: NA; CDR3 protein: ASKRDPDTGELF
J gene: TRBJ2-2; V gene: TRBV29-1; clone size: NA; CDR3 protein: SVVDRGAGELF
J gene: NA; V gene: TRBV28; clone size: NA; CDR3 protein: ASSFLLAELSYEQY
J gene: TRBJ1-6; V gene: TRBV5-1; clone size: NA; CDR3 protein: ASSSVKGQLNSPLH
J gene: TRBJ2-1; V gene: TRBV11-2; clone size: NA; CDR3 protein: ASSFYTGSYNEQF
J gene: TRBJ2-3; V gene: TRBV9; clone size: NA; CDR3 protein: ASSSRDGGGTDTQY
J gene: TRBJ1-1; V gene: TRBV6-1; clone size: NA; CDR3 protein: ASSEPRGRDWGTEAF
J gene: TRBJ2-7; V gene: TRBV28; clone size: few; CDR3 protein: ASSSGGGLYEQY
J gene: TRBJ2-1; V gene: TRBV10-3; clone size: once; CDR3 protein: AISWAIFPYNEQF
J gene: TRBJ1-4; V gene: TRBV10-3; clone size: NA; CDR3 protein: AITRSINEKLF
J gene: TRBJ2-5; V gene: TRBV11-3; clone size: NA; CDR3 protein: ASSFWGGAGEIQY
J gene: TRBJ2-3; V gene: TRBV5-1; clone size: NA; CDR3 protein: ASSLEGRTSTDTQY
J gene: TRBJ1-2; V gene: TRBV7-9; clone size: NA; CDR3 protein: ASSTGQVTNYGYT
J gene: TRBJ2-1; V gene: TRBV12-2; clone size: NA; CDR3 protein: ASRLALRGGLHNEQF
J gene: TRBJ2-1; V gene: TRBV10-1; clone size: NA; CDR3 protein: ASSETGAFYNEQF